Below, 17 T cell receptor beta chains from the same sample are listed, as sequenced in a study of CD4+ T cells in melanoma. Assay used: immunoSEQ multiplex PCR; TCRdb lists only in-frame clones, some missing. Of 17,000 or so clones listed, over 70% were seen once; the top ten hold about 5%. Sequencing was carried out using cells from a culture (not recorded whether cultured in vitro). The receptors were sampled from a human donor with melanoma.

The chain combines TRBV9 with TRBJ1-4; D is uncertain. CDR1 and CDR2 (germline): SGDLS, YYNGEE. The CDR3 has 15 residues. V lost 4 bases to trimming and J lost 8 bases, with 18 bases between them. The CDR3, as DNA: TGTGCCAGCAGCCTTGGCGCCGGGGTTGGAGAAAAACTGTTTTTT. Its protein product is CASSLGAGVGEKLFF.

The chain has TRBV19 and TRBJ1-5; D not resolved. V was cut by 5 bases and J by 5 bases, with 13 bases left in between. The CDR3 extends over 14 amino acids. Germline lookup yields CDR1 LNHDA and CDR2 SQIVND (reference sequence). Here the CDR3 reads CASSSRGRDQPQHF. The CDR3 DNA sequence: TGTGCCAGTAGTTCCCGAGGGAGGGATCAGCCCCAGCATTTT.

The chain couples TRBV5-1 to TRBJ2-7; D gene unclear. CDR3 length equals 14 residues. Trimming removed 0 bases at V and 6 bases at J, with 13 bases between. The germline CDR1 and CDR2 sequences are SGHRS and YFSETQ. In nucleotides, the CDR3 is TGCGCCAGCAGCTTGGCCGGTAGGTCGGGCGAGCAGTACTTC. It codes for CASSLAGRSGEQYF.

In its sample, this clone was seen once. The gene calls are TRBV5-5 and TRBJ1-2; D call uncertain. This CDR3 spans 16 amino acids. Germline CDR1 and CDR2: SGHKS and YYEKEE (reference sequence). V lost 4 bases and J lost 2, with 18 bases in between. CDR3 sequence reads: CASSRATGNVNYGYTF. The DNA for the CDR3 is TGTGCCAGCAGCCGAGCGACGGGGAATGTCAACTATGGCTACACCTTC.

The gene calls are TRBV29-1 and TRBJ2-5; D is undetermined. Germline CDR1 is SQVTM and CDR2 is ANQGSEA. CDR3 length: 12 amino acids. V lost 4 bases to trimming and J lost 1 base, with 7 bases between them. CDR3 bases: TGCAGCGTTGGGGCTATCCAAGAGACCCAGTACTTC. This codes for CSVGAIQETQYF.

The chain is built from TRBV29-1 and TRBJ2-6; D unresolved. The germline V and J ends were trimmed by 1 base and 1 base, with 2 bases remaining between them. The CDR3 runs 13 residues. CDR1 SQVTM and CDR2 ANQGSEA come from the germline V gene. The CDR3 DNA sequence: TGCAGCGTTGAAGGTTCTGGGGCCAACGTCCTGACTTTC. It specifies CSVEGSGANVLTF.

This clone has just one count. The rearrangement uses TRBV6-1 and TRBJ2-3; 8 nucleotides line up with TRBD2. CDR1 is MNHNS and CDR2 is SASEGT in the germline V gene. V shed 6 bases and J 0 bases; nucleotides not matched to a gene: 5. The CDR3 loop spans 15 amino acids. The CDR3 DNA reads TGTGCCAGCAGATTACTAGCGGTCAGCACAGATACGCAGTATTTT. Translating gives CASRLLAVSTDTQYF.

The gene calls are TRBV9 and TRBJ1-2, with D unclear. Trimming removed 1 base at V and 12 bases at J, with 13 bases between. This CDR3 contains 12 residues. Looked up from germline, CDR1 is SGDLS and CDR2 is YYNGEE. CDR3 sequence reads: CASSVLTPGHTF. The CDR3 DNA follows: TGTGCCAGCAGCGTATTGACCCCGGGTCACACCTTC.

V usage is TRBV5-4 and J usage is TRBJ2-2, with D hard to call. Germline CDR1 reads SGHNT; CDR2 reads YYREEE (reference sequence). The CDR3 loop spans 15 amino acids. V lost 3 bases and J lost 0, with 9 bases in between. The CDR3 here is CASSSEVANTGELFF. DNA of the CDR3: TGTGCCAGCAGCTCCGAGGTGGCGAACACCGGGGAGCTGTTTTTT. The full variable domain, rest sourced from reference TRBV5-4 and TRBJ2-2, is ETGVTQSPTHLIKTRGQQVTLRCSSQSGHNTVSWYQQALGQGPQFIFQYYREEENGRGNFPPRFSGLQFPNYSSELNVNALELDDSALYLCASSSEVANTGELFFGEGSRLTVL.

The chain has TRBV4-1 and TRBJ2-3; TRBD2 matches at 7 bases. CDR1 is MGHRA, CDR2 YSYEKL, per germline. The trim removed 0 bases at V and 4 bases at J, leaving 7 bases unmatched. The CDR3 loop spans 16 amino acids. In DNA, the CDR3 is TGCGCCAGCAGCCAAGATTCGACTAGCCCCGCAGATACGCAGTATTTT. Encoded protein: CASSQDSTSPADTQYF.

V usage is TRBV2 and J usage is TRBJ1-2, with D perhaps TRBD1 (5 bases). From germline, CDR1 is SNHLY and CDR2 FYNNEI. The CDR3 is made up of 13 amino acids. V lost 6 bases and J 4 bases, leaving 12 bases between the germline ends. Here the CDR3 DNA reads TGTGCCAGCAGCGGGGGTATGGGCTATGGCTACACCTTC. Translated: CASSGGMGYGYTF.

The rearrangement uses TRBV11-2 and TRBJ2-5; no clear D gene. This CDR3 is built from 15 residues. Trimming stripped 4 bases from V and 4 bases from J, with 16 bases between. In germline, CDR1 is SGHAT, CDR2 FQNNGV. The CDR3 nucleotides are TGTGCCAGCAGCTACTCGTGGGGTCACGGAGAGACCCAGTACTTC. Encoded protein: CASSYSWGHGETQYF. Variable domain in full (rest from reference TRBV11-2 and TRBJ2-5): EAGVAQSPRYKIIEKRQSVAFWCNPISGHATLYWYQQILGQGPKLLIQFQNNGVVDDSQLPKDRFSAERLKGVDSTLKIQPAKLEDSAVYLCASSYSWGHGETQYFGPGTRLLVL.

CDR3 DNA: TGTGCCACCAGCAGAGATGTGGGCTTCTCTGGGGCCAACGTCCTGACTTTC. It is translated as CATSRDVGFSGANVLTF. The chain has TRBV15 and TRBJ2-6; D is uncertain. The CDR3 sequence is 17 residues long. Germline V gene lookup returns CDR1 LNHNV and CDR2 YYDKDF (reference sequence). V gave up 0 bases and J gave up 0 bases, with 9 bases separating them.

V and J are TRBV4-2 and TRBJ2-7; 7 bases are shared with TRBD1. CDR3 length: 13 amino acids. Trimming removed 6 bases from V and 3 bases from J; junction bases left unmatched: 5. CDR1 and CDR2 (germline): LGHNA, YNFKEQ. The CDR3 DNA reads as TGTGCCAGCAGAGGACAGGCGGGCTACGAGCAGTACTTC. Translating gives CASRGQAGYEQYF.

The V call is TRBV5-6, the J call TRBJ1-2; D is unclear. Trimming cost V 0 bases and J 2 bases, with 2 bases left between them. This CDR3 is built from 12 residues. Looked up from germline, CDR1 is SGHDT and CDR2 is YYEEEE. The CDR3 coding sequence is TGTGCCAGCAGCTTGGCGAACTATGGCTACACCTTC. Translated, it gives CASSLANYGYTF.

The chain is built from TRBV11-2 and TRBJ2-2; D is perhaps TRBD2 (6 bases). Trimming took off 5 bases at V and 3 bases at J, with 13 bases between the two ends. Germline assignment: CDR1 SGHAT and CDR2 FQNNGV. The CDR3 extends over 15 amino acids. The CDR3 nucleotides are TGTGCCAGCAGCGAAGGGACTTATTACACCGGGGAGCTGTTTTTT. Its protein is CASSEGTYYTGELFF.

This clone was detected only a few times. The V and J genes are TRBV6-1 and TRBJ1-1, with a possible D match to TRBD1 (5 bases). Trimming stripped 1 base from V and 6 bases from J, with 12 bases between. This CDR3 has 14 residues. Per germline, CDR1 MNHNS and CDR2 SASEGT. CDR3: CASSEVRGTSEAFF. The CDR3 nucleotides are TGTGCCAGCAGTGAAGTTAGGGGCACCTCTGAAGCTTTCTTT.